These 30 T cell receptor beta chains originate from one sample sequenced in a study of Ad26.COV2.S vaccination and SARS-CoV-2 variants. The table came from immunoSEQ multiplex PCR; TCRdb's copy has only in-frame clones and leaves some out. This sample has some 460,000 clones, with about 89% found just once. The treatment: over 15 received Ad26.COV2.S at low or high dose, single or two shots; roughly 5 received placebo; per-sample allocation not given. Sample collection was performed on day 63 after the first vaccine or placebo injection. The sample consisted of peripheral blood, taken in a trial of Ad26.COV2.S vaccine versus placebo. Receptors were obtained from a person aged 18-60 years who received the Ad26.COV2.S COVID-19 vaccine or a placebo.

The genes are TRBV30 and TRBJ2-1; D may be TRBD1 (5 bases). Deletions cut 4 bases from V and 4 bases from J, with 14 bases between. Germline loops: CDR1 GTSNPN, CDR2 SVGIG (reference sequence). This CDR3 is 14 amino acids long. This CDR3 is CAWNRGIGYNEQFF. The CDR3 DNA sequence: TGTGCCTGGAATAGGGGAATTGGGTACAATGAGCAGTTCTTC.

The chain carries TRBV12-3 or TRBV12-4 and TRBJ2-2, with unresolved D. This CDR3 spans 13 amino acids. V was trimmed by 7 bases and J by 5 bases, leaving 11 bases between them. This CDR3 is CASNRAVTGELFF. CDR3 DNA sequence: TGTGCCAGCAACCGGGCCGTAACCGGGGAGCTGTTTTTT.

The V and J genes are TRBV10-3 and TRBJ1-2; TRBD1 agrees at 8 bases. CDR3 length equals 17 residues. Trimming took 4 bases from V and 8 from J; bases not matched to a gene: 18. The V gene's germline CDR1 is ENHRY and CDR2 SYGVKD. CDR3 nucleotide sequence: TGTGCCATCAGTGGATTCGATGGACAGGGATTCTTTGGGGGCTACACCTTC. Translating it yields CAISGFDGQGFFGGYTF.

The chain uses TRBV23-1 and TRBJ2-5; D gene unclear. TRBV23-1 is an ORF for which the function is uncertain. The CDR3 totals 15 residues. With 9 bases removed from V and 2 bases from J, the gap between germline ends came to 19 bases. The CDR3, as DNA: TGCGCCAGGAAGGTGGTACCACATAAGCAAGAGACCCAGTACTTC. Amino acid sequence: CARKVVPHKQETQYF.

The V call is TRBV14, the J call TRBJ1-1; possibly TRBD1 for D (5 bases). Deletions cut 1 base from V and 8 bases from J, with 14 bases between. The CDR3 has 14 residues. Germline V lookup: CDR1 SGHDN, CDR2 FVKESK. CDR3 nucleotide sequence: TGTGCCAGCAGCCAAGTAAGGGGCAGTGTAGAAGCTTTCTTT. This translates into CASSQVRGSVEAFF.

The genes are TRBV7-9 and TRBJ2-7, with 9 bases identical to TRBD2. The CDR3 is 15 residues long. From germline, CDR1 is SEHNR and CDR2 FQNEAQ (reference sequence). V lost 1 base and J lost 5; bases outside the gene matches: 6. The CDR3 DNA is TGTGCCAGCAGCTTAGGGGCTAGCGGGGTTGACGAGCAGTACTTC. It specifies CASSLGASGVDEQYF.

The rearrangement uses TRBV7-9 and TRBJ1-6; D not certain. Germline CDR1 reads SEHNR; CDR2 reads FQNEAQ (reference sequence). Trimming stripped 5 bases from V and 9 bases from J, with 11 bases between. This CDR3 is 13 amino acids long. CDR3 nucleotides: TGTGCCAGCAGCCGACCCGGGATTTCACCCCTCCACTTT. It is translated as CASSRPGISPLHF.

The chain has TRBV5-6 and TRBJ1-1; 7 bases match TRBD1. The junction had 11 bases not matched to a gene; V was cut back by 4 bases and J by 2 bases. Germline CDR1 SGHDT, CDR2 YYEEEE. This CDR3 has 16 residues. In nucleotides, the CDR3 is TGTGCCAGCAGCCGCACAGGGGAATGGAGAAACACTGAAGCTTTCTTT. Protein sequence: CASSRTGEWRNTEAFF.

The chain links TRBV3-1 (or the pseudogene TRBV3-2) to TRBJ2-7, with D unclear. Germline-derived CDR1 and CDR2 are LGHDT and YNNKEL (reference sequence). This CDR3 has 11 amino acids. V shed 2 bases and J shed 3 bases, with 2 bases lying between them. The CDR3 coding sequence is TGTGCCAGCAGCCAATTCTACGAGCAGTACTTC. Protein product: CASSQFYEQYF.

This rearrangement joins TRBV6-5 to TRBJ2-7; TRBD2 aligns across 7 bases. There are 15 residues in the CDR3. J lost 2 bases, V lost 1 base, and 5 bases had no gene match. Germline V CDR1 and CDR2: MNHEY, SVGAGI. The DNA for the CDR3 is TGTGCCAGCAGTTACTGGCCGGGACTACCCTACGAGCAGTACTTC. Its protein is CASSYWPGLPYEQYF.

Only one count was recorded for this clone. V usage is TRBV28 and J usage is TRBJ1-5, with 7 bases lining up with TRBD1. CDR1 is MDHEN, CDR2 SYDVKM, per germline. The CDR3 totals 16 residues. The J segment lost 2 bases and the V segment lost 4 bases, leaving 8 bases of the junction unmatched. The CDR3 spells CASSYQGGVGNQPQHF. The CDR3 bases are TGTGCCAGCAGTTACCAGGGGGGGGTAGGCAATCAGCCCCAGCATTTT.

V usage is TRBV7-3 and J usage is TRBJ2-5; 8 nucleotides agree with TRBD1. Germline CDR1 is SGHTA and CDR2 is FQGTGA. The CDR3 loop spans 15 amino acids. Unmatched junction bases numbered 7, after V lost 5 bases and J lost 2 bases. CDR3 in amino acids: CASSPTGDDQETQYF. The CDR3 DNA follows: TGTGCCAGCAGCCCGACAGGGGATGATCAAGAGACCCAGTACTTC. The full variable domain, rest sourced from reference TRBV7-3 and TRBJ2-5, is GAGVSQTPSNKVTEKGKYVELRCDPISGHTALYWYRQSLGQGPEFLIYFQGTGAADDSGLPNDRFFAVRPEGSVSTLKIQRTERGDSAVYLCASSPTGDDQETQYFGPGTRLLVL.

This chain joins TRBV2 and TRBJ2-7; TRBD2 matches 12 bases. Germline values: CDR1 SNHLY, CDR2 FYNNEI. CDR3 size: 14 residues. The V gene end was trimmed by 8 bases and the J gene end by 5 bases; junction bases not matched to a gene: 7. CDR3 amino acids: CASQLAGGFDEQYF. The CDR3 bases are TGTGCCAGCCAGCTAGCGGGGGGGTTTGACGAGCAGTACTTC.

V usage is TRBV9 and J usage is TRBJ2-3; 8 nucleotides match TRBD2. Trimming removed 4 bases from V and 6 bases from J; junction bases left unmatched: 4. Germline V gene lookup returns CDR1 SGDLS and CDR2 YYNGEE. This CDR3 region has 13 residues. CDR3 DNA: TGTGCCAGCAGCTCGACTAGCGTGGATACGCAGTATTTT. Translated, it gives CASSSTSVDTQYF. The full variable domain, with the rest looked up from reference TRBV9 and TRBJ2-3, is DSGVTQTPKHLITATGQRVTLRCSPRSGDLSVYWYQQSLDQGLQFLIQYYNGEERAKGNILERFSAQQFPDLHSELNLSSLELGDSALYFCASSSTSVDTQYFGPGTRLTVL.

V usage is TRBV5-1 and J usage is TRBJ2-1; 8 nucleotides agree with TRBD2. V lost 4 bases to trimming and J lost 6 bases; unmatched junction nucleotides: 9. This CDR3 comprises 15 residues. Germline V lookup: CDR1 SGHRS, CDR2 YFSETQ. The CDR3 coding sequence is TGCGCCAGCAGCCCTCTTGGACTAGCTGGCAATGAGCAGTTCTTC. Its protein is CASSPLGLAGNEQFF.

DNA of the CDR3: TGCGCCAGCAGCCAACAAGTGGCGGTAGGCTTCGATGAGCAGTTCTTC. This gives the protein CASSQQVAVGFDEQFF. V is TRBV4-1 and J is TRBJ2-1; no firm D call. V was pared by 2 bases and J by 8 bases, with 19 bases between. CDR1 and CDR2 from the germline V gene are MGHRA and YSYEKL. The CDR3 contains 16 residues.

This clone appeared once. The chain employs TRBV10-3 and TRBJ2-2, with 9 bases that match TRBD2. Losses at the gene ends were 9 bases for V and 4 bases for J; bases not matched to a gene: 3. Germline V CDR1 and CDR2: ENHRY, SYGVKD. This CDR3 region has 13 residues. CDR3: CAISGGLTGELFF. CDR3 coding DNA: TGTGCCATTAGCGGGGGCCTCACCGGGGAGCTGTTTTTT.

The chain uses TRBV9 and TRBJ1-2, with a possible D match to TRBD1 (5 bases). V was pared by 3 bases and J by 4 bases, with 16 bases between. Germline V gives CDR1 SGDLS, CDR2 YYNGEE. The CDR3 has 15 residues. CDR3 protein: CASSGFRAGSYGYTF. DNA for the CDR3: TGTGCCAGCAGCGGCTTCAGGGCCGGGAGCTATGGCTACACCTTC.

The table lists this clone with a few counts. The chain has TRBV3-1 (or the pseudogene TRBV3-2) and TRBJ1-1, with 10 nucleotides matching TRBD1. The CDR3 runs to 14 residues. CDR1 is LGHDT and CDR2 is YNNKEL in the germline V gene (reference sequence). Trimming cost V 6 bases and J 4 bases; bases outside gene matches: 5. CDR3: CASRPGQGITEAFF. As DNA, the CDR3 is TGTGCCAGCAGACCGGGACAGGGGATCACTGAAGCTTTCTTT.

V and J are TRBV28 and TRBJ1-5; no reliable D call. Germline CDR1 MDHEN, CDR2 SYDVKM. V was clipped by 6 bases and J by 9 bases, with 21 bases between them. CDR3 length: 15 residues. The CDR3 sequence: CASSLSGWAITPQHF. For the CDR3, the DNA is TGTGCCAGCAGCCTCTCCGGATGGGCCATAACGCCCCAGCATTTT.

The chain is built from TRBV19 and TRBJ2-5; no definite D call. The germline V gene has CDR1 LNHDA and CDR2 SQIVND (reference sequence). This CDR3 comprises 13 residues. The V end was cut by 2 bases, the J end by 1 base, with 5 bases between. CDR3: CASSIRVQETQYF. Written as DNA, the CDR3 is TGTGCCAGTAGTATAAGGGTCCAAGAGACCCAGTACTTC.

The rearrangement uses TRBV29-1 and TRBJ1-4; 10 bases fit TRBD1. Germline CDR1 is SQVTM and CDR2 is ANQGSEA. With 6 bases clipped from V and 7 bases from J, the junction kept 5 bases outside the gene matches. The CDR3 contains 13 residues. The CDR3: CSVPGTGAEKLFF. The CDR3 DNA is TGCAGCGTCCCCGGGACAGGGGCTGAAAAACTGTTTTTT.

The chain combines TRBV28 with TRBJ2-2; either TRBD1 or TRBD2 may fit D (6 bases each). The CDR3 contains 15 residues. V was cut by 3 bases and J by 8 bases, with 16 bases left in between. In germline, CDR1 is MDHEN, CDR2 SYDVKM. CDR3 nucleotide sequence: TGTGCCAGCAGTTTTTTAAGGGGGGCTGTAGGGGAGCTGTTTTTT. Translating it yields CASSFLRGAVGELFF. Full variable domain (remainder filled in from reference TRBV28 and TRBJ2-2): DVKVTQSSRYLVKRTGEKVFLECVQDMDHENMFWYRQDPGLGLRLIYFSYDVKMKEKGDIPEGYSVSREKKERFSLILESASTNQTSMYLCASSFLRGAVGELFFGEGSRLTVL.

V is TRBV30 and J is TRBJ1-4, with D possibly matching TRBD1 (6 bases). The ends were cut back, 1 base at V and 8 bases at J, with 17 bases in the middle. Germline CDR1 and CDR2: GTSNPN and SVGIG (reference sequence). There are 15 residues in the CDR3. The chain's CDR3 is CAWSATQGLREKLFF. The CDR3, as DNA: TGTGCCTGGAGTGCGACACAGGGTCTGCGGGAAAAACTGTTTTTT. The full variable domain, with the rest looked up from reference TRBV30 and TRBJ1-4, is SQTIHQWPATLVQPVGSPLSLECTVEGTSNPNLYWYRQAAGRGLQLLFYSVGIGQISSEVPQNLSASRPQDRQFILSSKKLLLSDSGFYLCAWSATQGLREKLFFGSGTQLSVL.

The chain uses TRBV9 and TRBJ2-6, with TRBD1 as a possible D gene (5 bases). With 4 bases removed from V and 1 base from J, the gap between germline ends came to 12 bases. Germline CDR1 SGDLS, CDR2 YYNGEE. CDR3 size: 16 residues. CDR3 sequence (DNA): TGTGCCAGCAGCCCCCAGGGTTCATCTGGGGCCAACGTCCTGACTTTC. This gives the protein CASSPQGSSGANVLTF.

The chain employs TRBV19 and TRBJ2-2; D is undetermined. This CDR3 region has 14 residues. V dropped 4 bases and J dropped 0 bases, with 6 bases sitting between them. CDR1 and CDR2 from the germline V gene are LNHDA and SQIVND (reference sequence). This CDR3 reads CASSNLANTGELFF. Written as DNA, the CDR3 is TGTGCCAGTAGTAACCTAGCGAACACCGGGGAGCTGTTTTTT.

This clone was seen just once. The V gene is TRBV25-1, the J gene TRBJ1-3; D call uncertain. CDR1 and CDR2 from the germline V gene are MGHDK and SYGVNS. Trimming stripped 0 bases from V and 4 bases from J, with 7 bases between. CDR3 length: 14 amino acids. The CDR3 DNA is TGTGCCAGCAGTGAATACTATCCGGGAAACACCATATATTTT. This translates into CASSEYYPGNTIYF.

This chain links TRBV28 with TRBJ2-2; a possible D gene is TRBD1 (6 bases). The CDR3 runs to 15 residues. V was trimmed by 5 bases and J by 2 bases, leaving 12 bases between them. Germline V gene lookup returns CDR1 MDHEN and CDR2 SYDVKM. The CDR3 sequence is CASSPGQTNTGELFF. In DNA form, the CDR3 reads TGTGCCAGCAGTCCGGGACAAACAAACACCGGGGAGCTGTTTTTT.

The V gene is TRBV15, the J gene TRBJ2-7, with TRBD2 matching 8 bases. CDR3 length: 15 residues. Per the germline V gene, CDR1 is LNHNV and CDR2 is YYDKDF (reference sequence). Trimming cost V 1 base and J 7 bases; bases outside gene matches: 9. CDR3 amino acids: CATSRVGTRRGEQYF. The CDR3 coding sequence is TGTGCCACCAGCAGAGTAGGGACTAGAAGAGGTGAGCAGTACTTC.

The chain carries TRBV5-1 and TRBJ1-4, with D perhaps matching TRBD1 (5 bases). V was pared by 0 bases and J by 5 bases, with 8 bases between. Germline CDR1 SGHRS, CDR2 YFSETQ. The CDR3 is 14 amino acids. The CDR3 loop is CASSLGRQNEKLFF. DNA for the CDR3: TGCGCCAGCAGCTTGGGTCGACAGAATGAAAAACTGTTTTTT.